This record covers a single T cell receptor (beta chain). No antigen is known for it. This entry belongs to a study of T cells in Graves' hyperthyroidism and ophthalmopathy. Background on the study: Peripheral blood samples were taken at initial diagnosis, prior to any treatment.

General observations from the study: Before onset, by a median of approximately 5.9 months, the model predicted ophthalmopathy.

TCR beta CDR3 region amplification was performed from RNA transcripts. The HTBI primer set was used in a first-round RT-PCR of the TCR CDR3. TCRdb reprocessed the multiplex PCR reads via MiXCR and lists one record per CDR3 protein. Found here are about 620,000 distinct CDR3 sequences, around 16% of them singletons; the top ten hold approximately 3.9%. The length of the CDR3 is 14 residues. Trimming pared 4 bases from V and 4 bases from J, leaving 10 bases between. Per the germline V gene, CDR1 is SNHLY and CDR2 is FYNNEI. Patients were aged 18 to 65, had disease duration under 2 months, and had newly diagnosed hyperthyroidism. The study excluded patients with uncontrolled infection, other autoimmune disease, pregnancy or lactation.

The chain is built from TRBV2 and TRBJ2-2; no definite D call. The sample consisted of blood. This TCR derives from a woman under 40 with Graves' hyperthyroidism. The CDR3 loop is CASSASQPTGELFF. CDR3 sequence (DNA): TGTGCCAGCAGTGCCTCTCAACCCACCGGGGAGCTGTTTTTT. Using reference TRBV2 and TRBJ2-2 for the parts outside the CDR3, the full variable domain is EPEVTQTPSHQVTQMGQEVILRCVPISNHLYFYWYRQILGQKVEFLVSFYNNEISEKSEIFDDQFSVERPDGSNFTLKIRSTKLEDSAMYFCASSASQPTGELFFGEGSRLTVL.